These T cell receptor beta chains were read from a single sample in a study of shared clonotypes between healthy human individuals. Measured with immunoSEQ multiplex PCR; TCRdb has only the in-frame clones, and not every one. The sample has almost 750,000 clones, 72% seen once. The source material was memory CD4+ T cells sorted from blood. These receptors all stem from a young woman in good health. Both conserved end residues are part of each CDR3. Each record gives: J gene, V gene, D gene, clone size, CDR3 protein, CDR3 DNA. D genes are given only for firm matches. Size values are once, few and many counts, or a class for expanded clones, and some rows have none.

J gene: TRBJ1-2
V gene: TRBV5-4
D gene: -
clone size: many
CDR3 protein: CASRDVYGYTF
CDR3 DNA: TGTGCCAGCAGGGACGTCTATGGCTACACCTTC

J gene: TRBJ2-6
V gene: TRBV13
D gene: -
clone size: -
CDR3 protein: CASSLYAKARVSGANVLTF
CDR3 DNA: TGTGCCAGCAGCTTATATGCAAAGGCAAGGGTGTCTGGGGCCAACGTCCTGACTTTC

J gene: TRBJ2-6
V gene: TRBV2
D gene: TRBD2
clone size: -
CDR3 protein: CASSELAGDPGANVLTF
CDR3 DNA: TGTGCCAGCAGTGAGCTAGCGGGAGACCCTGGGGCCAACGTCCTGACTTTC

J gene: TRBJ1-6
V gene: TRBV2
D gene: -
clone size: -
CDR3 protein: CASSESTYNSPLHF
CDR3 DNA: TGTGCCAGCAGTGAGAGCACCTATAATTCACCCCTCCACTTT

J gene: TRBJ2-3
V gene: TRBV27
D gene: -
clone size: few
CDR3 protein: CASSFDSYTDTQYF
CDR3 DNA: TGTGCCAGCAGTTTTGACAGCTACACAGATACGCAGTATTTT

J gene: TRBJ1-3
V gene: TRBV4-2
D gene: -
clone size: -
CDR3 protein: CASSRGSTGNTMYF
CDR3 DNA: TGTGCCAGCAGCAGGGGGAGTACTGGAAACACCATGTATTTT

J gene: TRBJ2-2
V gene: TRBV5-1
D gene: -
clone size: once
CDR3 protein: CASSQRQASNTGELFF
CDR3 DNA: TGCGCCAGCAGCCAAAGACAGGCGTCGAACACCGGGGAGCTGTTTTTT

J gene: TRBJ2-2
V gene: TRBV6-5
D gene: -
clone size: once
CDR3 protein: CASSYSRDVAGELFF
CDR3 DNA: TGTGCCAGCAGTTACTCGAGGGACGTCGCCGGGGAGCTGTTTTTT

J gene: TRBJ2-3
V gene: TRBV30
D gene: -
clone size: once
CDR3 protein: CAWGTTDTQYF
CDR3 DNA: TGTGCCTGGGGGACCACAGATACGCAGTATTTT

J gene: TRBJ2-7
V gene: TRBV6-5
D gene: TRBD1
clone size: few
CDR3 protein: CASRAWTGNNYEQYF
CDR3 DNA: TGTGCCAGCAGAGCCTGGACAGGAAACAACTACGAGCAGTACTTC

J gene: TRBJ2-2
V gene: TRBV2
D gene: TRBD1
clone size: -
CDR3 protein: CASSGRQGTPGELFF
CDR3 DNA: TGTGCCAGCAGTGGGAGACAGGGGACGCCCGGGGAGCTGTTTTTT

J gene: TRBJ2-7
V gene: TRBV11-3
D gene: -
clone size: -
CDR3 protein: CASSLGGRRGEQYF
CDR3 DNA: TGTGCCAGCAGCTTAGGGGGACGGAGGGGAGAGCAGTACTTC

J gene: TRBJ2-2
V gene: TRBV11-2
D gene: -
clone size: few
CDR3 protein: CASSLGLGGRELFF
CDR3 DNA: TGTGCCAGCAGCCTAGGACTAGGGGGCCGGGAGCTGTTTTTT

J gene: TRBJ2-2
V gene: TRBV6-6
D gene: -
clone size: once
CDR3 protein: CASSYRVGNTGELFF
CDR3 DNA: TGTGCCAGCAGCTACAGGGTTGGGAACACCGGGGAGCTGTTTTTT

J gene: TRBJ1-6
V gene: TRBV27
D gene: -
clone size: -
CDR3 protein: CASSPYRNSPLHF
CDR3 DNA: TGTGCCAGCAGTCCCTACAGGAATTCACCCCTCCACTTT

J gene: TRBJ1-5
V gene: TRBV18
D gene: -
clone size: -
CDR3 protein: CASSDPQGNQPQHF
CDR3 DNA: TGTGCCAGCTCAGACCCACAGGGAAATCAGCCCCAGCATTTT

J gene: TRBJ2-7
V gene: TRBV11-2
D gene: TRBD1
clone size: -
CDR3 protein: CASSSLPGQGAVWEQYF
CDR3 DNA: TGTGCCAGCAGCTCCCTCCCCGGACAGGGGGCGGTGTGGGAGCAGTACTTC

J gene: TRBJ1-6
V gene: TRBV28
D gene: TRBD1
clone size: -
CDR3 protein: CASGTAYSPLHF
CDR3 DNA: TGTGCCAGCGGGACAGCCTATTCACCCCTCCACTTT

J gene: TRBJ2-7
V gene: TRBV4-2
D gene: -
clone size: -
CDR3 protein: CASSLAPQLEQYF
CDR3 DNA: TGTGCCAGCAGCTTGGCTCCACAGCTCGAGCAGTACTTC

J gene: TRBJ2-1
V gene: TRBV5-1
D gene: TRBD1
clone size: -
CDR3 protein: CASAGLRTGDEQFF
CDR3 DNA: TGCGCCAGCGCGGGGTTGAGGACAGGGGATGAGCAGTTCTTC

J gene: TRBJ2-5
V gene: TRBV6-4
D gene: -
clone size: -
CDR3 protein: CASSDPRQETQYF
CDR3 DNA: TGTGCCAGCAGTGACCCTAGACAAGAGACCCAGTACTTC

J gene: TRBJ2-7
V gene: TRBV19
D gene: TRBD1
clone size: -
CDR3 protein: CASSPGQGRSYEQYF
CDR3 DNA: TGTGCCAGTAGTCCCGGACAGGGGCGCAGCTACGAGCAGTACTTC

J gene: TRBJ1-2
V gene: TRBV15
D gene: -
clone size: -
CDR3 protein: CATSSRTAQGRGYTF
CDR3 DNA: TGTGCCACCAGCAGTAGGACCGCGCAGGGGAGAGGCTACACCTTC

J gene: TRBJ2-2
V gene: TRBV27
D gene: -
clone size: -
CDR3 protein: CASSLGRTGELFF
CDR3 DNA: TGTGCCAGCAGTTTAGGAAGGACCGGGGAGCTGTTTTTT

J gene: TRBJ2-2
V gene: TRBV27
D gene: -
clone size: -
CDR3 protein: CASSTAGDSGPGELFF
CDR3 DNA: TGTGCCAGTTCTACCGCCGGGGACTCCGGACCCGGGGAGCTGTTTTTT

J gene: TRBJ1-1
V gene: TRBV2
D gene: -
clone size: -
CDR3 protein: CASTGRRTEAFF
CDR3 DNA: TGTGCCAGCACCGGTCGCCGGACTGAAGCTTTCTTT

J gene: TRBJ1-1
V gene: TRBV30
D gene: TRBD1
clone size: -
CDR3 protein: CASTRGGTEAFF
CDR3 DNA: TGTGCCTCCACCAGGGGGGGCACTGAAGCTTTCTTT

J gene: TRBJ2-3
V gene: TRBV14
D gene: -
clone size: -
CDR3 protein: CASSQEPWDTQYF
CDR3 DNA: TGTGCCAGCAGCCAAGAACCCTGGGATACGCAGTATTTT

J gene: TRBJ1-2
V gene: TRBV6-5
D gene: -
clone size: -
CDR3 protein: CASSNPGGGSYGYTF
CDR3 DNA: TGTGCCAGCAGTAACCCTGGGGGGGGTAGCTATGGCTACACCTTC

J gene: TRBJ2-2
V gene: TRBV18
D gene: TRBD2
clone size: -
CDR3 protein: CASSPPTSGRKTGELFF
CDR3 DNA: TGTGCCAGCTCACCACCCACTAGCGGGAGGAAAACCGGGGAGCTGTTTTTT

J gene: TRBJ2-3
V gene: TRBV5-1
D gene: -
clone size: -
CDR3 protein: CASSSGRSGTSTDTQYF
CDR3 DNA: TGCGCCAGCAGCTCTGGCCGTAGCGGAACGAGCACAGATACGCAGTATTTT

J gene: TRBJ2-1
V gene: TRBV15
D gene: TRBD2
clone size: -
CDR3 protein: CATSRGTSGSHNNEQFF
CDR3 DNA: TGTGCCACCAGCAGAGGAACTAGCGGGAGCCACAACAATGAGCAGTTCTTC

J gene: TRBJ1-2
V gene: TRBV28
D gene: TRBD1
clone size: -
CDR3 protein: CASRLSTGQINYGYTF
CDR3 DNA: TGTGCCAGCCGTCTTTCTACGGGACAGATTAACTATGGCTACACCTTC

J gene: TRBJ2-4
V gene: TRBV28
D gene: -
clone size: -
CDR3 protein: CASIGGGHQAKNIQYF
CDR3 DNA: TGTGCCAGCATAGGTGGGGGCCACCAAGCCAAAAACATTCAGTACTTC

J gene: TRBJ2-5
V gene: TRBV2
D gene: TRBD2
clone size: few
CDR3 protein: CASKKLADKEDQYF
CDR3 DNA: TGTGCCAGCAAAAAACTAGCGGATAAAGAGGACCAGTACTTC

J gene: TRBJ2-1
V gene: TRBV6-1
D gene: -
clone size: once
CDR3 protein: CASSVVQGSLEQFF
CDR3 DNA: TGTGCCAGCAGTGTAGTCCAGGGGAGTCTTGAGCAGTTCTTC

J gene: TRBJ2-7
V gene: TRBV27
D gene: -
clone size: -
CDR3 protein: CASSRQGLYEQYF
CDR3 DNA: TGTGCCAGCAGCAGGCAGGGGCTATACGAGCAGTACTTC

J gene: TRBJ2-1
V gene: TRBV5-1
D gene: TRBD2
clone size: -
CDR3 protein: CASSRSGLAGEEQFF
CDR3 DNA: TGCGCCAGCAGCCGATCGGGACTAGCGGGAGAAGAGCAGTTCTTC

J gene: TRBJ2-7
V gene: TRBV29-1
D gene: TRBD2
clone size: -
CDR3 protein: CSVAGRAYEQYF
CDR3 DNA: TGCAGCGTTGCCGGGAGGGCCTACGAGCAGTACTTC

J gene: TRBJ2-5
V gene: TRBV5-1
D gene: -
clone size: -
CDR3 protein: CASSLALETQYF
CDR3 DNA: TGCGCCAGCAGCTTGGCCCTGGAGACCCAGTACTTC

J gene: TRBJ2-3
V gene: TRBV10-1
D gene: TRBD2
clone size: many
CDR3 protein: CASSASGRGSTDTQYF
CDR3 DNA: TGCGCCAGCAGTGCTAGCGGGAGAGGGAGCACAGATACGCAGTATTTT

J gene: TRBJ2-2
V gene: TRBV7-3
D gene: -
clone size: -
CDR3 protein: CASRPEGPGELFF
CDR3 DNA: TGTGCCAGCCGTCCAGAGGGCCCCGGGGAGCTGTTTTTT

J gene: TRBJ2-5
V gene: TRBV28
D gene: -
clone size: few
CDR3 protein: CASSLVYQETQYF
CDR3 DNA: TGTGCCAGCAGTTTAGTGTACCAAGAGACCCAGTACTTC

J gene: TRBJ1-1
V gene: TRBV19
D gene: -
clone size: -
CDR3 protein: CASSNDGATEAFF
CDR3 DNA: TGTGCCAGTAGCAATGACGGGGCAACTGAAGCTTTCTTT

J gene: TRBJ2-5
V gene: TRBV7-9
D gene: TRBD1
clone size: -
CDR3 protein: CASSLAGTGGKTQYF
CDR3 DNA: TGTGCCAGCAGCTTAGCGGGGACAGGGGGTAAGACCCAGTACTTC

J gene: TRBJ1-2
V gene: TRBV28
D gene: TRBD1
clone size: -
CDR3 protein: CASRRQGAHGYTF
CDR3 DNA: TGTGCCAGCAGGCGTCAGGGGGCGCATGGCTACACCTTC

J gene: TRBJ2-7
V gene: TRBV19
D gene: -
clone size: few
CDR3 protein: CASRFQRDSYEQYF
CDR3 DNA: TGTGCCAGCCGGTTTCAACGCGACTCCTACGAGCAGTACTTC

J gene: TRBJ2-1
V gene: TRBV4-1
D gene: -
clone size: -
CDR3 protein: CASSQAGGGTTYNEQFF
CDR3 DNA: TGCGCCAGCAGCCAAGCTGGGGGCGGAACGACCTACAATGAGCAGTTCTTC

J gene: TRBJ2-3
V gene: TRBV6-5
D gene: -
clone size: -
CDR3 protein: CASSYSPGQATDTQYF
CDR3 DNA: TGTGCCAGCAGTTACTCTCCAGGGCAGGCGACAGATACGCAGTATTTT

J gene: TRBJ1-2
V gene: TRBV2
D gene: TRBD1
clone size: -
CDR3 protein: CASSGTLGTGGNDYTF
CDR3 DNA: TGTGCCAGCAGTGGTACATTAGGGACAGGGGGGAATGACTACACCTTC

J gene: TRBJ1-1
V gene: TRBV18
D gene: -
clone size: -
CDR3 protein: CASSIIQENTEAFF
CDR3 DNA: TGTGCCAGCTCAATAATACAGGAGAACACTGAAGCTTTCTTT

J gene: TRBJ2-2
V gene: TRBV5-4
D gene: -
clone size: -
CDR3 protein: CASSDRGTAGELFF
CDR3 DNA: TGTGCCAGCAGCGACCGGGGTACGGCCGGGGAGCTGTTTTTT

J gene: TRBJ2-1
V gene: TRBV11-3
D gene: -
clone size: -
CDR3 protein: CASSLVTNEQFF
CDR3 DNA: TGTGCCAGCAGCTTAGTAACGAATGAGCAGTTCTTC